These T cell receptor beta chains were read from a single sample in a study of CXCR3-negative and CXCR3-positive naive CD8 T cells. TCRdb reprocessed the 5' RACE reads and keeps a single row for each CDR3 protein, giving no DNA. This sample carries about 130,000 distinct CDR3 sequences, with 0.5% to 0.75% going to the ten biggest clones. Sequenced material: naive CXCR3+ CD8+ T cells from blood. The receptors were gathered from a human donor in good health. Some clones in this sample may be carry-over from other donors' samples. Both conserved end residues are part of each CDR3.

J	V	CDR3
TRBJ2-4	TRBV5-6	CASSFGTGGNIQYF
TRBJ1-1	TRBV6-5	CASSQGTGNTEAFF
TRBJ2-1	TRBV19	CASSPPAGGPNEQLF
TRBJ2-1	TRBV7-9	CASSLTVPEQFF
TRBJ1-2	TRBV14	CASSQEQTYGYTF
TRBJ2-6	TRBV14	CASSQPRASGANVLTF
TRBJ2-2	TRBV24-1	CATSDARDTGELFF
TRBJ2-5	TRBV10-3	CAISDSGLGTQYF
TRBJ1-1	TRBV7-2	CASSLEERWRTEAFF
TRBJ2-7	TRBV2	CASSEAPAYEQYF
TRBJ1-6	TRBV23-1	CASSQSRPRDRRYLHF
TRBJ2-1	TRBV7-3	CASRKHTGNEQFF
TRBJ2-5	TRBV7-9	CASSRPSERGGQETQYF
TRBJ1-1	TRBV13	CASSHVPNTEAFF
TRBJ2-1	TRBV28	CASRPRQAVYNEQFF
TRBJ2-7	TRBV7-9	CASSPSETYEQYF
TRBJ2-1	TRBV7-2	CASSLINQWGNEQFF
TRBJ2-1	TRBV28	CASSVHGQGAYNEQFF
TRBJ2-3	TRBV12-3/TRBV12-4	CASRALERATDTQYF
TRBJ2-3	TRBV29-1	CSGFGTGDTDTQYF